Listed below are T cell receptor beta chains from one sample, sequenced in a study of blood T cells in healthy people across ages. TCRdb fed the 5' RACE reads into MiXCR, producing one record per CDR3 protein. The table lists fewer than 950,000 distinct CDR3 sequences, approximately 35% of them singletons. The sequencing sample was made of blood. The receptor source for this set is a man younger than 35 in good health. The CDR3 runs from the conserved cysteine through the conserved F or W. Each record gives: V gene, J gene, CDR3 protein.

>TRBV12-3/TRBV12-4|TRBJ2-1
CASRTTSSSYNEQFF
>TRBV15|TRBJ2-7
CATSRGSSSDEQYF
>TRBV12-3/TRBV12-4|TRBJ2-3
CASSMRTDTQYF
>TRBV20-1|TRBJ2-1
CSAEDQSNLLNEQFF
>TRBV2|TRBJ1-1
CASSKTFTGNTEAFF
>TRBV6-6|TRBJ2-1
CASSQTDNEQFF
>TRBV2|TRBJ2-7
CASSEGPVYEQYF
>TRBV4-2|TRBJ2-7
CASSQDPGTAVYEQYF
>TRBV4-3|TRBJ2-2
CASSPGQWDTGELFF
>TRBV14|TRBJ2-2
CASSTTLRSINTGELFF
>TRBV12-3/TRBV12-4|TRBJ2-7
CASSPSWRDGEQYF
>TRBV4-2|TRBJ2-3
CASSQEVGRAGTDTQYF
>TRBV7-2|TRBJ1-2
CASSARQGSNYGYTF
>TRBV6-1|TRBJ1-2
CASSSLRDRDNNYGYTF
>TRBV2|TRBJ2-4
CASRGGQAPKNIQYF
>TRBV7-8|TRBJ1-6
CASSLSPRGGDNSPLHF
>TRBV12-3/TRBV12-4|TRBJ2-3
CASGRTGTDTQYF
>TRBV4-1|TRBJ2-2
CASSQEGTGVGELFF
>TRBV25-1|TRBJ1-6
CASSMLALGISPLHF
>TRBV4-1|TRBJ2-3
CASRSARVGGALTDTQYF
>TRBV20-1|TRBJ2-5
CSALHKPSEETQYF
>TRBV9|TRBJ2-1
CASSVLGEHYNEQFF
>TRBV29-1|TRBJ2-7
CSVEWANEQYF
>TRBV11-2|NA
CASSFPGLASYNEQYF
>TRBV5-1|TRBJ2-7
CASSSGLAGGEQYF
>TRBV20-1|TRBJ1-2
CSAASSVGSYGYTF
>TRBV5-5|TRBJ2-3
CASSRWVGTETDTQYF
>TRBV7-3|TRBJ2-2
CASSFDVTGELFF
>TRBV5-1|TRBJ2-1
CASSLVPGTQETQFF
>TRBV5-1|TRBJ2-7
CASSLDSALAYEQYF